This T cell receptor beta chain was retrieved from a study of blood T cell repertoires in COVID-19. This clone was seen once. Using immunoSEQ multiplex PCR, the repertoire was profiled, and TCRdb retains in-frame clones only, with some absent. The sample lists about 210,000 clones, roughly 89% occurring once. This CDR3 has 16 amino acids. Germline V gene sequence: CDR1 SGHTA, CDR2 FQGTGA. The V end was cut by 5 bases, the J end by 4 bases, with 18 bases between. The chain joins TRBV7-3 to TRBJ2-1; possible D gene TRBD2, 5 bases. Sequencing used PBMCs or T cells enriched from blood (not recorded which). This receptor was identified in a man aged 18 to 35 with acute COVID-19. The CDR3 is CASSPTRRTPYNEQFF. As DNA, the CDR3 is TGTGCCAGCAGCCCCACCCGGAGGACCCCATACAATGAGCAGTTCTTC.